This TCR beta chain was sequenced for a study of human T cells and chemical hapten exposure (TCRdb year 2021). Study-wide context: For sensitization, 2% DPC in acetone was applied to a roughly 2 cm by roughly 2 cm area of upper inner arm skin. Throughout the approximately 22-week study period, patients were also given weekly therapeutic DPC doses on the scalp. Patch testing was done on the upper back using Finn chambers containing 0.01% DPC, and results were scored after 6 days according to International Contact Dermatitis Research Group standards. The mostly female patient cohort included alopecia areata with under or over 50% scalp involvement, alopecia totalis and alopecia universalis. Libraries were pooled for sequencing, and variation in per-sample TCR yields was attributed mainly to small differences in library volumes within the pool. In alopecia patients, the study followed how the peripheral blood TCR repertoire changed in vivo over primary and secondary sensitization to diphenylcyclopropenone (DPC), a hapten. Patient blood was sampled pre-sensitization (week 0) and at 2, 6 and about 24 weeks after DPC sensitization. About 27 alopecia patients gave blood for TCR sequencing at one to four time points (pre-sensitization, 2, 6 and 24 weeks).

The time point label, as the study defines it: patch test 1, 2 weeks after DPC sensitization. This specimen's treatment or condition label, per the study, means: therapeutic diphenylcyclopropenone sensitization with weekly scalp DPC. At each patch-test visit, blood was drawn before the patch test was applied. Patients were eligible if aged 18 to 70, diagnosed with alopecia and judged suitable for DPC therapy, and pregnant patients were excluded. Total RNA was extracted from unfractionated whole blood collected in Tempus Blood RNA tubes. V and J lose 6 bases and 8 bases, and a span of 10 bases separates them. The cysteine opens and the phenylalanine closes a CDR3 of 11 amino acids. Only CDR3 DNA remains: 33 bases, in frame from the first base. Receptor libraries were prepared by RACE. Instrument on record: NextSeq 500. During library preparation, unique molecular identifiers were attached to individual cDNA molecules so that TCRs could be counted quantitatively and reproducibly. Both TCR alpha and TCR beta chains were sequenced from each blood RNA sample. On the authors' methods: The median number of TCRs per sample was 95,638, ranging from about 23,224 to 690,600. V, J and CDR3 annotation of the TCR reads was performed with the Decombinator software suite. For the PS versus PT1 abundance plots, all samples were subsampled to the same number of TCRs (28,000). Expanded TCRs were defined as absent before sensitization and observed at least eight times at the 2-week time point. In-frame beta chains were kept once TCRdb had trimmed the public reads at Q25 with fastp and called clones with MiXCR. Rows are unified per CDR3 protein, each entry keeping the most common DNA and genes. In this record, the V and J calls reflect TCRdb's handling and not the investigators' own analysis. Present in this sample are about 360,000 distinct CDR3 sequences, around 7% of which were seen just once. The ten largest make up 7% to 10% of the sample.

Details on this clonotype: Its antigen is not yet known. No base quality values were provided; no much bigger clone lies one nucleotide off.

What the research found in general, with its limitations: The number of TCRs above 1 in 1000 frequency did not change with DPC sensitization; there was no evidence of global repertoire structure alterations. Expanded TCRs formed significantly more large CDR3 similarity clusters than pre-sensitization or healthy control sets, consistent with antigen-driven responses. Patch test score was positively correlated with the number of PT1 expanded TCRs, with significance at thresholds 8, 16 and 32 but not at 4. Because every patient had alopecia, a presumed autoimmune disease, the patients' immune response might differ from that of healthy individuals. Repeated subsampling changed both the strength of the expansion versus patch-test correlation and the threshold at which that correlation became significant.

Sequenced here: whole blood, sampled in connection with sensitization to the hapten diphenylcyclopropenone (DPC). The chain is encoded by TRBV12-3 or TRBV12-4 joined to TRBJ1-1; 6 matching bases give a weak D call of TRBD1. The receptor was derived from a young woman with alopecia areata. Some clones in this sample may be carry-over from other donors' samples. The CDR3 region: CASRRTAEAFF. The DNA reads TGTGCCAGCAGAAGGACAGCCGAAGCTTTCTTT.